This T cell receptor (beta chain) is drawn from a study of shared clonotypes between healthy human individuals. Whole-study results and caveats: An anticipated effect of sequencing depth on clonotype sharing among donors was recognized.

On this clone itself: Its cognate antigen is unknown.

The V gene end was trimmed by 6 bases and the J gene end by 4 bases; junction bases not matched to a gene: 7. The CDR3 runs 15 residues. Germline CDR1 reads SNHLY; CDR2 reads FYNNEI. TCRdb keeps only in-frame clones here, not all; method: immunoSEQ multiplex PCR. The repertoire holds some 2.4 million clones, with 93% as singletons. J is TRBJ2-3 and V is TRBV2; 10 positions match TRBD2. Sequencing was done on a sample of naive CD4+ T cells from PBMCs. The sample's subset: CD45RA+ positively selected. This receptor was obtained from a man younger than 35 in good health. Some clones in this sample may be carry-over from other donors' samples. CDR3 coding DNA: TGTGCCAGCAGCGGTACTAGCGGGGTTCCAGATACGCAGTATTTT. Its translation is CASSGTSGVPDTQYF.